This T cell receptor beta chain was profiled in a study of cytomegalovirus exposure and HLA in healthy donors. Notes on the study in general: Earlier findings revealed that most TCR beta V segments proved productive either about 90% or about 30% of the time.

This clone has just one count. Its antigen remains unknown. One junction end disagrees with the germline gene, perhaps due to a read error. Primers: 60 Vbeta forward and 13 Jbeta reverse. TCRdb's table, derived via immunoSEQ multiplex PCR, lists solely in-frame clones and lacks some. The profile shows roughly 200,000 clones, around 75% of them singletons. Sequenced input: PBMCs. This receptor was identified in a male donor in good health and CMV-seronegative.

CDR3 amino acids: CSSSLGPGTSGAFF. In DNA, the CDR3 is TGTTCCAGCAGCTTAGGGCCTGGAACCTCAGGAGCTTTCTTT. The chain has TRBV7-9 and TRBJ1-1; D is uncertain. CDR1 is SEHNR, CDR2 FQNEAQ, per germline (reference sequence). This CDR3 is 14 amino acids long.